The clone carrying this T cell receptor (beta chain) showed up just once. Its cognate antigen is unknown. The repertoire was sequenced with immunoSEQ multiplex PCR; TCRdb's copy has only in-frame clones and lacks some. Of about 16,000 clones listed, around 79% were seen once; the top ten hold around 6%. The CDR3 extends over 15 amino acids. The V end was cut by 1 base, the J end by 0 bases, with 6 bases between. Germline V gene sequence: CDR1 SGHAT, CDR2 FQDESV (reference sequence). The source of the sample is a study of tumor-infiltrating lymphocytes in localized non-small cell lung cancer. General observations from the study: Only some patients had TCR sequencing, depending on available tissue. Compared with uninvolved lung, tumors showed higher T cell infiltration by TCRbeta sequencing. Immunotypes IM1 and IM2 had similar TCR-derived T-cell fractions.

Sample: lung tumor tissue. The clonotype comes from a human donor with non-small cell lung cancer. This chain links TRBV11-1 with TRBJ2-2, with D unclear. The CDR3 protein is CASSLDLTNTGELFF. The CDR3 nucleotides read TGTGCCAGCAGCTTAGATCTTACGAACACCGGGGAGCTGTTTTTT.